This T cell receptor beta chain was profiled in a study of CD8 T cells in ankylosing spondylitis (dated by TCRdb to between 2016 and 2019). General notes on the study: The study profiled T cell receptor beta repertoires in healthy donors and ankylosing spondylitis patients to find disease-linked TCR variants. Peripheral blood was sampled, and synovial fluid was additionally collected from ankylosing spondylitis patients. The whole study cohort included about a hundred healthy donors and around 24 ankylosing spondylitis patients. The full study reports these points: In peripheral blood, the disease-linked clones were found at relatively low frequencies and had a CD8+ phenotype. Blood from ankylosing spondylitis patients appeared to be characterized by a TCR beta motif made up of several highly homologous amino acid variants. The disease-linked clones were reported as significantly enriched in matched synovial fluid samples from ankylosing spondylitis patients. Some TCR beta motif variants had previously been reported in synovial fluid and blood of reactive arthritis patients, which suggested common disease-initiation mechanisms.

This clonotype came up a few times. Its antigen is currently not known. No per-base quality is available; no much larger clone lies one base away. The sequencing machine was an Illumina HiSeq 2500. Quantitative 5'-RACE with molecular barcodes was the method used to prepare the TCR beta libraries. Processing in the source paper ran as follows. To identify disease-linked TCR variants, a new computational method was used, one built on a probabilistic model of VDJ rearrangement. TCRdb passed the public sequencing reads through fastp at Q25 and MiXCR, retaining productive beta sequences. Each entry merges the rows of one CDR3 protein and shows their most common DNA and genes. The V and J calls shown here were made by TCRdb, not taken from the authors' results. Counted in this sample were around 340,000 distinct CDR3 sequences; approximately 22% of them appeared once. The biggest ten clones account for less than 15% of the sample.

V is reduced by 9 bases and J by 6 bases, leaving a spacing of 24 bases between them. The CDR3 starts with the cysteine, ends with the phenylalanine, and has 16 residues. Left in the record is the CDR3 DNA by itself, 48 bases read in frame from the first base. The germline V gene (reference sequence) provides CDR1 SEHNR and CDR2 FQNEAQ. Sequencing used blood, either unsorted or a sorted T cell fraction (not recorded which). The chain couples TRBV7-9 to TRBJ2-1; a tentative D call is TRBD2 (6 bases match). The origin of this receptor is a male donor with ankylosing spondylitis or in good health (not recorded which). The CDR3 region reads CARRPPAEGSLNEQFF. DNA sequence: TGTGCCAGAAGGCCACCCGCGGAGGGCTCTCTCAATGAGCAGTTCTTC. Outside the CDR3, residues come from the reference TRBV7-9 and TRBJ2-1 proteins, so the full variable domain is: DTGVSQNPRHKITKRGQNVTFRCDPISEHNRLYWYRQTLGQGPEFLTYFQNEAQLEKSRLLSDRFSAERPKGSFSTLEIQRTEQGDSAMYLCARRPPAEGSLNEQFFGPGTRLTVL.